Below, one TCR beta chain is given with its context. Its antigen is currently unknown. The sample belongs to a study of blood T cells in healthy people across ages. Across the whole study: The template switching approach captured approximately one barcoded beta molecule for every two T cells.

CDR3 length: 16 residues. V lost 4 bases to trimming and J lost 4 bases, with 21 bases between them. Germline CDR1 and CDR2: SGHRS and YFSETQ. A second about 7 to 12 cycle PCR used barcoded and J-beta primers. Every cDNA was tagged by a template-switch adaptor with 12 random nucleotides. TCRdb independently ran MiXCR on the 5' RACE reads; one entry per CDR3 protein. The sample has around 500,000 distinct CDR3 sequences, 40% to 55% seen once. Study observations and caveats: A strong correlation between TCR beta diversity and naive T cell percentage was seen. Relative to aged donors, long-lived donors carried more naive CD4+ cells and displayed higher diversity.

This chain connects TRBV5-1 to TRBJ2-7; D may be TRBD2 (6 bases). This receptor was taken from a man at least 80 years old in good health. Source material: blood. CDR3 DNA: TGCGCCAGCAGCCAAGCAAGGGACTTCCGAGGTTACGAGCAGTACTTC. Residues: CASSQARDFRGYEQYF.